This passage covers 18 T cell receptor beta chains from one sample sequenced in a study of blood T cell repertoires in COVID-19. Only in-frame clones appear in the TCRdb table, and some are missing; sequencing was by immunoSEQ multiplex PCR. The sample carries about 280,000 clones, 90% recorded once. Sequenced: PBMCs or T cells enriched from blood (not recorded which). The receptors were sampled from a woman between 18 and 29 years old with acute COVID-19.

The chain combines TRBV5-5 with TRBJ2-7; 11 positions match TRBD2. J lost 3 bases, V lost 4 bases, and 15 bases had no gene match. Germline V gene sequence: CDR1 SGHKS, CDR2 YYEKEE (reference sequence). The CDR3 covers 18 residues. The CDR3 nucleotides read TGTGCCAGCAGCCCCATCCCACCGCTAGCGGGAGGCTTCTACGAGCAGTACTTC. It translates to CASSPIPPLAGGFYEQYF.

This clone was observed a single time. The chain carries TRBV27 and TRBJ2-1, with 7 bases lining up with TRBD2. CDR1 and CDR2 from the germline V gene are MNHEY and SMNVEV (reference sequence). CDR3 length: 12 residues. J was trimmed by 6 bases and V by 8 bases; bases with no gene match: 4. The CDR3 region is CASGLAANEQFF. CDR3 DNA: TGTGCCAGCGGGCTAGCGGCCAATGAGCAGTTCTTC.

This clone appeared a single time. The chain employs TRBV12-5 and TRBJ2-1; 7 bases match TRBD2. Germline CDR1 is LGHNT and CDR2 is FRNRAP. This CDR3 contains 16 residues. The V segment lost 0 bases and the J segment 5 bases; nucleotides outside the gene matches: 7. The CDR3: CASGLVYQGLNNEQFF. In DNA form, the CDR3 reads TGTGCTAGTGGTTTGGTGTATCAGGGACTAAACAATGAGCAGTTCTTC.

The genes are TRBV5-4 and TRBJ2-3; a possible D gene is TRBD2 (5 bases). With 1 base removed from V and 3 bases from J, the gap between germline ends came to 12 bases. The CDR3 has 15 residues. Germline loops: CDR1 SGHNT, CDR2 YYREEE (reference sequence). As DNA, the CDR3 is TGTGCCAGCAGCTTGACGGGCCGCGGGACAGATACGCAGTATTTT. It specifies CASSLTGRGTDTQYF. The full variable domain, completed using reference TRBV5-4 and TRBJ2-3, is ETGVTQSPTHLIKTRGQQVTLRCSSQSGHNTVSWYQQALGQGPQFIFQYYREEENGRGNFPPRFSGLQFPNYSSELNVNALELDDSALYLCASSLTGRGTDTQYFGPGTRLTVL.

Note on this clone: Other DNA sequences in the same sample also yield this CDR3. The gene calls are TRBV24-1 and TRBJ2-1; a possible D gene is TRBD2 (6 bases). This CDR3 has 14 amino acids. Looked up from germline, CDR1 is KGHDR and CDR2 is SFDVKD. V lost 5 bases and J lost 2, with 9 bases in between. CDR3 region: CATSGTGAYNEQFF. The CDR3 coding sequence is TGTGCCACCAGTGGAACGGGAGCCTACAATGAGCAGTTCTTC.

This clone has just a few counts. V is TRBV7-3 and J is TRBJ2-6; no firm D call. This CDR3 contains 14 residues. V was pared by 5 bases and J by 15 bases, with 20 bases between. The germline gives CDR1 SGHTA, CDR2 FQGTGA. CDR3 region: CASSVRSQAEPLTF. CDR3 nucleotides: TGTGCCAGCAGCGTCCGATCTCAGGCCGAACCCCTGACTTTC.

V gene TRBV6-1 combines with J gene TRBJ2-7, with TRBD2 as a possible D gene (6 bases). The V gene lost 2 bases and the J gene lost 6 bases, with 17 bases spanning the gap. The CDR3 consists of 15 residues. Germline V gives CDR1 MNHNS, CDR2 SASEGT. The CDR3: CASSELREIPREQYF. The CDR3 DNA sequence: TGTGCCAGCAGTGAATTACGGGAGATCCCTCGCGAGCAGTACTTC.

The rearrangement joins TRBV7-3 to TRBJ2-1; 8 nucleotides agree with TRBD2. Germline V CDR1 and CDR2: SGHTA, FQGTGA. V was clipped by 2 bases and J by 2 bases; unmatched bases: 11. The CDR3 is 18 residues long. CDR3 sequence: CASSLGGGVAGTYNEQFF. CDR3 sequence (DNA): TGTGCCAGCAGCTTAGGGGGCGGGGTAGCGGGGACCTACAATGAGCAGTTCTTC.

CDR3 protein: CASSLGQEGTQYF. The DNA for the CDR3 is TGTGCCAGCAGTTTAGGGCAGGAGGGGACCCAGTACTTC. The J gene is TRBJ2-5, the V gene TRBV12-3 or TRBV12-4; weak D call: TRBD2 (6 bases). The germline V and J ends were trimmed by 1 base and 7 bases, with 10 bases remaining between them. The CDR3 covers 13 residues.

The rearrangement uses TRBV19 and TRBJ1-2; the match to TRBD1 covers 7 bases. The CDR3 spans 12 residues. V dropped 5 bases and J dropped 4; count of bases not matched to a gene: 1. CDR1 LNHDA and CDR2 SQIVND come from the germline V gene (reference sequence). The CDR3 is CASSGQVYGYTF. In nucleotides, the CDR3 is TGTGCCAGTAGTGGACAGGTCTATGGCTACACCTTC.

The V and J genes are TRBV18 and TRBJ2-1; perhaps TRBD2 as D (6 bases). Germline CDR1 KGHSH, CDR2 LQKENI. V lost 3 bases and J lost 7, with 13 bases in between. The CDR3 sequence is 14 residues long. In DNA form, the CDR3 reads TGTGCCAGCTCACCGGGGACCGCGGGGAATGAGCAGTTCTTC. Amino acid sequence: CASSPGTAGNEQFF.

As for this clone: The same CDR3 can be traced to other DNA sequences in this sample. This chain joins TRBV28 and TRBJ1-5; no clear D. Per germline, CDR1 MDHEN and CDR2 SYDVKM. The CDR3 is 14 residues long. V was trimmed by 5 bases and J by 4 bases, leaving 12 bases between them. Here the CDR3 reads CASSPPGGNQPQHF. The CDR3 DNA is TGTGCCAGCAGTCCTCCAGGAGGAAATCAGCCCCAGCATTTT.

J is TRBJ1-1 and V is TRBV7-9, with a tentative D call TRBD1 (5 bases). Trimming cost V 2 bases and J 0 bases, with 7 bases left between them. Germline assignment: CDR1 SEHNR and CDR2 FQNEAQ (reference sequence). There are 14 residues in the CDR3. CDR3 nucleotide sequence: TGTGCCAGCAGCTTAAGACAGTTGAACACTGAAGCTTTCTTT. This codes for CASSLRQLNTEAFF. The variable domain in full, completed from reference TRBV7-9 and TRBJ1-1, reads DTGVSQNPRHKITKRGQNVTFRCDPISEHNRLYWYRQTLGQGPEFLTYFQNEAQLEKSRLLSDRFSAERPKGSFSTLEIQRTEQGDSAMYLCASSLRQLNTEAFFGQGTRLTVV.

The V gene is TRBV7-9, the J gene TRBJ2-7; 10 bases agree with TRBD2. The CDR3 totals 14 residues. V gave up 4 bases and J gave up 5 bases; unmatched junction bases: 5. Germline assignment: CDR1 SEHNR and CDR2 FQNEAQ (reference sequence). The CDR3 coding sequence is TGTGCCAGCAGCTACCTAGCGGGAGTCAACGAGCAGTACTTC. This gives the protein CASSYLAGVNEQYF.

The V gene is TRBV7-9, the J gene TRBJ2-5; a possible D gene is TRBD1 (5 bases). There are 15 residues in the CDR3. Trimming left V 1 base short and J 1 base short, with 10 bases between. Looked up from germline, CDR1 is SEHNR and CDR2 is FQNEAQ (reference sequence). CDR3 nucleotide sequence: TGTGCCAGCAGCTTAGTCGGGCAGGGCCAAGAGACCCAGTACTTC. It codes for CASSLVGQGQETQYF.

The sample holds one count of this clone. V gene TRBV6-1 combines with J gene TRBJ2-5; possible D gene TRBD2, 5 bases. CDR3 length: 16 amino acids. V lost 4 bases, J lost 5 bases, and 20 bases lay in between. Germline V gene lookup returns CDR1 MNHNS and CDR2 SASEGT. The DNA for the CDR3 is TGTGCCAGCAGTGTGGGCGGGCAACCTAAGAAGGAGACCCAGTACTTC. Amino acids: CASSVGGQPKKETQYF.

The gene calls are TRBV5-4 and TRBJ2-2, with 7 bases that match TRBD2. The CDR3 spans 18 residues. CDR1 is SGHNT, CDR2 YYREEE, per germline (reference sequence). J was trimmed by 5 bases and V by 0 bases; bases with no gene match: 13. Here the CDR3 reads CASSLAWAGASGTGELFF. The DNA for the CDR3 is TGTGCCAGCAGCTTGGCCTGGGCGGGAGCCTCGGGGACCGGGGAGCTGTTTTTT.

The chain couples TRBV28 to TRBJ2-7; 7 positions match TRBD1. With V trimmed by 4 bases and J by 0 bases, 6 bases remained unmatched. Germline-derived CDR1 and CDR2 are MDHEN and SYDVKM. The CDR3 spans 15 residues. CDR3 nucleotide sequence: TGTGCCAGCAGTTCTTTACAGGGGAGCTCCTACGAGCAGTACTTC. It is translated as CASSSLQGSSYEQYF.